The next 30 T cell receptor beta chains were all read from a single sample in a study of CXCR3-negative and CXCR3-positive naive CD8 T cells. Overall study results and limits: For CXCR3-positive naive cells, TRB CDR3s were more hydrophobic than those of CXCR3-negative naive cells.

Their antigens are not known. cDNA libraries for TRB were generated by 5' RACE incorporating UMI labels. TCRdb reprocessed the 5' RACE reads and reports one entry per CDR3 protein, with no DNA. The sample includes roughly 100,000 distinct CDR3 sequences. The sample comprised naive CXCR3+ CD8+ T cells from blood. Indicated subset: CD45RO-CCR7+CD27+CD95- naive CD8+ T cells expressing CXCR3 (TNR3+). The receptor set was obtained from a human donor in good health. Some clones in this sample may be carry-over from other donors' samples.

V usage is TRBV7-2 and J usage is TRBJ2-7. Germline V gene sequence: CDR1 SGHTA, CDR2 FQGNSA. The CDR3 has 18 amino acids. The CDR3 reads CASSLGLDANPTWGEQYF. The full variable domain, with the rest looked up from reference TRBV7-2 and TRBJ2-7, is GAGVSQSPSNKVTEKGKDVELRCDPISGHTALYWYRQSLGQGLEFLIYFQGNSAPDKSGLPSDRFSAERTGGSVSTLTIQRTQQEDSAVYLCASSLGLDANPTWGEQYFGPGTRLTVT.

This chain's CDR3 is CASRFRDNEQFF. The chain uses TRBV7-9 and TRBJ2-1; the D call of TRBD1 rests on TCRdb alone, since no DNA is present to check it. The length of the CDR3 is 12 residues. Germline V gene data show CDR1 as SEHNR and CDR2 as FQNEAQ (reference sequence).

J is TRBJ2-7 and V is TRBV5-1; with no DNA, the TCRdb D assignment of TRBD1 cannot be verified. The CDR3 loop spans 15 amino acids. The germline V gene encodes CDR1 SGHRS and CDR2 YFSETQ. This chain's CDR3 is CASSLGQGSSYEQYF.

The J gene is TRBJ1-4, the V gene TRBV15; TCRdb lists TRBD1, though no DNA is available to test this call. Germline CDR1 is LNHNV and CDR2 is YYDKDF (reference sequence). The CDR3 spans 13 residues. The CDR3 loop is CATTGGANEKLFF.

The gene calls are TRBV2 and TRBJ2-1; without DNA, the TCRdb call of TRBD1 cannot be checked. This CDR3 spans 16 amino acids. Germline loops: CDR1 SNHLY, CDR2 FYNNEI. CDR3 sequence reads: CASPGGLDPLYNEQFF.

This chain uses TRBV7-9 with TRBJ2-7; TCRdb outputs TRBD2, but without DNA this stays unchecked. The CDR3 has 15 amino acids. In germline, CDR1 is SEHNR, CDR2 FQNEAQ (reference sequence). This chain's CDR3 is CASSPRGDTQYEQYF. The whole variable domain, filled in from reference TRBV7-9 and TRBJ2-7, reads DTGVSQNPRHKITKRGQNVTFRCDPISEHNRLYWYRQTLGQGPEFLTYFQNEAQLEKSRLLSDRFSAERPKGSFSTLEIQRTEQGDSAMYLCASSPRGDTQYEQYFGPGTRLTVT.

V usage is TRBV11-2 and J usage is TRBJ2-7. CDR1 is SGHAT and CDR2 is FQNNGV in the germline V gene. The CDR3 length is 15 residues. This chain's CDR3 is CASSLGQGRSYEQYF.

The chain joins TRBV4-1 to TRBJ1-2. CDR3 length: 16 amino acids. Germline V gene lookup returns CDR1 MGHRA and CDR2 YSYEKL. The CDR3 here is CASSQDRGRGIGGYTF.

The chain uses TRBV15 and TRBJ2-5; TCRdb's assignment of TRBD1 cannot be checked, as there is no DNA. The germline V gene has CDR1 LNHNV and CDR2 YYDKDF (reference sequence). CDR3 size: 16 residues. CDR3 loop: CATSSSVRDREETQYF.

This chain links TRBV7-9 with TRBJ2-1; TCRdb names TRBD2, which stays unverified in the absence of DNA. The CDR3 runs 16 residues. Germline values: CDR1 SEHNR, CDR2 FQNEAQ (reference sequence). The CDR3 is CASSLGASGVGNEQFF.

This chain joins TRBV12-3 or TRBV12-4 and TRBJ1-1; the D call from TCRdb, TRBD1, cannot be confirmed without DNA. The CDR3 has 14 residues. CDR3 amino acids: CASSGQGEGTEAFF.

The chain combines TRBV11-3 with TRBJ2-1; as DNA is missing, the TRBD2 call by TCRdb cannot be tested. Per germline, CDR1 SGHNT and CDR2 YENEEA. The CDR3 spans 15 residues. CDR3 residues: CASSGLAGHYNEQFF.

This chain connects TRBV29-1 to TRBJ2-7. The CDR3 runs to 11 residues. Germline V CDR1 and CDR2: SQVTM, ANQGSEA. CDR3 amino acids: CSVVSYDEQYF.

CDR3 amino acids: CASSSRQGAPYNEQFF. The chain joins TRBV5-1 to TRBJ2-1; TCRdb selects TRBD1, and the lack of DNA leaves this call unchecked. The CDR3 has 16 residues. In germline, CDR1 is SGHRS, CDR2 YFSETQ.

The V gene is TRBV6-5, the J gene TRBJ2-7. Germline CDR1 and CDR2: MNHEY and SVGAGI. The CDR3 runs 11 residues. CDR3 region: CASSEEFGEYF.

V usage is TRBV7-3 and J usage is TRBJ2-3; the D call from TCRdb, TRBD1, cannot be confirmed without DNA. This CDR3 contains 17 residues. Germline loops: CDR1 SGHTA, CDR2 FQGTGA. CDR3 protein: CASSLTPSGTGTDTQYF.

The rearrangement uses TRBV7-9 and TRBJ2-5. This CDR3 contains 13 residues. Germline values: CDR1 SEHNR, CDR2 FQNEAQ (reference sequence). CDR3 sequence reads: CASSERIQETQYF.

The chain couples TRBV6-2 or TRBV6-3 to TRBJ2-7; TCRdb's D call of TRBD1 is untestable without DNA. This CDR3 has 15 residues. Germline-derived CDR1 and CDR2 are MNHEY and SVGEGT. The CDR3 protein is CASSSAEGVAYEQYF.

The chain uses TRBV12-3 or TRBV12-4 and TRBJ2-3; there is no DNA to check the TCRdb D call of TRBD2. The CDR3 is 12 amino acids. CDR3: CASSLDGRAQYF.

The rearrangement joins TRBV24-1 to TRBJ2-7. The CDR3 runs to 13 residues. CDR1 KGHDR and CDR2 SFDVKD come from the germline V gene. The CDR3 loop reads CATSEGPSYEQYF.

The V and J genes are TRBV5-5 and TRBJ1-1; without DNA, the TCRdb call of TRBD1 cannot be checked. Germline V gene lookup returns CDR1 SGHKS and CDR2 YYEKEE (reference sequence). This CDR3 contains 16 residues. The CDR3 spells CASSLETGGALPTAFF. Supplemented by reference TRBV5-5 and TRBJ1-1, the full variable domain reads DAGVTQSPTHLIKTRGQQVTLRCSPISGHKSVSWYQQVLGQGPQFIFQYYEKEERGRGNFPDRFSARQFPNYSSELNVNALLLGDSALYLCASSLETGGALPTAFFGQGTRLTVV.

The V call is TRBV29-1, the J call TRBJ2-7; TCRdb picks TRBD1, but there is no DNA to check that call. The CDR3 runs to 12 residues. CDR1 SQVTM and CDR2 ANQGSEA come from the germline V gene. CDR3 protein: CSVEVQADEQYF.

V is TRBV25-1 and J is TRBJ2-5; there is no DNA to check the TCRdb D call of TRBD1. The CDR3 is 14 amino acids. Germline V gene data show CDR1 as MGHDK and CDR2 as SYGVNS. The CDR3 loop reads CASSNVGDLETQYF.

The V gene is TRBV4-1, the J gene TRBJ2-2; TCRdb's D gene call, TRBD1, goes unchecked for lack of DNA. Germline CDR1 is MGHRA and CDR2 is YSYEKL. This CDR3 comprises 14 residues. CDR3 sequence: CASSRTINTGELFF.

V gene TRBV29-1 combines with J gene TRBJ1-4; TCRdb reports TRBD1, a call that lacks DNA to check it against. The CDR3 runs to 12 residues. Germline CDR1 and CDR2: SQVTM and ANQGSEA. The CDR3: CSVQGGNEKLFF.

The chain carries TRBV7-2 and TRBJ1-3. Germline loops: CDR1 SGHTA, CDR2 FQGNSA. The CDR3 has 13 amino acids. CDR3 sequence: CASSLAYGNTIYF.

The V gene is TRBV7-6, the J gene TRBJ2-1; as DNA is missing, the TRBD1 call by TCRdb cannot be tested. CDR1 is SGHVS and CDR2 is FNYEAQ in the germline V gene. This CDR3 is 15 amino acids long. CDR3: CASSLVPGQGTEQFF.

This sequence joins TRBV6-4 and TRBJ2-3. The germline gives CDR1 MRHNA, CDR2 SNTAGT. This CDR3 region has 15 residues. The CDR3 reads CASSDVGMGTDTQYF.

The J gene is TRBJ2-7, the V gene TRBV5-1; TCRdb outputs TRBD2, but without DNA this stays unchecked. CDR1 SGHRS and CDR2 YFSETQ come from the germline V gene. The CDR3 totals 13 residues. CDR3 sequence: CASREAATYEQYF.

The chain combines TRBV12-3 or TRBV12-4 with TRBJ1-5. The CDR3 is 14 residues long. CDR3 residues: CASSSYNSNQPQHF.